Below are 18 T cell receptor beta chains sequenced from a single sample in a study of control samples from healthy donors and cancer patients. Data came from immunoSEQ multiplex PCR; TCRdb stores just in-frame clones and leaves some out. The sample has 100,000 or so clones, roughly four fifths seen once. Specimen: blood. All receptors derive from a woman between 45 and 65 years old in good health.

The chain recombines TRBV29-1 with TRBJ1-1; D gene unclear. The germline CDR1 and CDR2 sequences are SQVTM and ANQGSEA. This CDR3 contains 12 residues. Trimming removed 4 bases from V and 1 base from J, with 7 bases in between. CDR3 sequence (DNA): TGCAGCGTTGGACGGACGAACACTGAAGCTTTCTTT. Translation: CSVGRTNTEAFF. The full variable domain, its missing parts supplied by reference TRBV29-1 and TRBJ1-1, is SAVISQKPSRDICQRGTSLTIQCQVDSQVTMMFWYRQQPGQSLTLIATANQGSEATYESGFVIDKFPISRPNLTFSTLTVSNMSPEDSSIYLCSVGRTNTEAFFGQGTRLTVV.

V and J are TRBV11-2 and TRBJ2-1; perhaps D is TRBD1 or TRBD2 (5 bases each). Germline CDR1 reads SGHAT; CDR2 reads FQNNGV. Trimming pared 4 bases from V and 0 bases from J, leaving 13 bases between. CDR3 length: 16 amino acids. The CDR3 loop reads CASSWGTESSYNEQFF. CDR3 DNA: TGTGCCAGCAGCTGGGGGACCGAGAGCTCCTACAATGAGCAGTTCTTC.

The chain is built from TRBV5-6 and TRBJ1-1; the D is unclear. Trimming left V 5 bases short and J 7 bases short, with 12 bases between. CDR1 and CDR2 from the germline V gene are SGHDT and YYEEEE. The CDR3 totals 12 residues. CDR3 DNA sequence: TGTGCCAGCAGTATAGGTGTAGGTGAAGCTTTCTTT. This translates into CASSIGVGEAFF.

The chain uses TRBV6-2 or TRBV6-3 and TRBJ1-1; D is ambiguous. V was clipped by 4 bases and J by 1 base, with 10 bases between them. Germline-derived CDR1 and CDR2 are MNHEY and SVGEGT. This CDR3 comprises 14 residues. As DNA, the CDR3 is TGTGCCAGCAGTTCATCGGACTGGAACACTGAAGCTTTCTTT. Its translation is CASSSSDWNTEAFF.

The chain recombines TRBV6-2 or TRBV6-3 with TRBJ2-1, with 9 bases matching TRBD1. The CDR3 runs to 13 residues. V lost 6 bases, J lost 8 bases, and 5 bases stayed unmatched. CDR1 is MNHEY, CDR2 SVGEGT, per germline. In nucleotides, the CDR3 is TGTGCCAGCAGCAGGACAGGGGTATATGAGCAGTTCTTC. Translation: CASSRTGVYEQFF.

This chain connects TRBV5-6 to TRBJ1-5; 7 nucleotides agree with TRBD1. V dropped 0 bases and J dropped 9; count of bases not matched to a gene: 6. Germline V CDR1 and CDR2: SGHDT, YYEEEE. This CDR3 has 14 amino acids. The CDR3 spells CASSLGRGLRPQHF. CDR3 coding DNA: TGTGCCAGCAGCTTGGGGAGGGGGCTCCGGCCCCAGCATTTT.

This chain uses TRBV11-3 with TRBJ2-1; TRBD2 matches at 10 bases. Unmatched junction bases numbered 6, after V lost 1 base and J lost 9 bases. The CDR3 length is 15 residues. Germline V gene lookup returns CDR1 SGHNT and CDR2 YENEEA. This CDR3 reads CASSLGLAGDVEQFF. CDR3 DNA: TGTGCCAGCAGCTTAGGTCTAGCGGGAGACGTTGAGCAGTTCTTC.

The chain joins TRBV4-3 to TRBJ1-2; D unclear. Germline loops: CDR1 LGHNA, CDR2 YSLEER. The CDR3 consists of 13 residues. With 4 bases removed from V and 7 bases from J, the gap between germline ends came to 13 bases. CDR3 loop: CASSRDFWGGYTF. CDR3 DNA sequence: TGCGCCAGCAGCCGAGATTTTTGGGGTGGCTACACCTTC.

The V and J genes are TRBV6-1 and TRBJ2-2; tentative D call: TRBD2 (5 bases). The CDR3 is made up of 16 amino acids. Trimming took 0 bases from V and 3 from J, leaving 11 bases between them. Germline assignment: CDR1 MNHNS and CDR2 SASEGT. For the CDR3, the DNA is TGTGCCAGCAGTGAAGCCGCCCACGGGGACACCGGGGAGCTGTTTTTT. Translated: CASSEAAHGDTGELFF.

This chain joins TRBV7-2 and TRBJ2-1; TRBD2 might be the D (6 bases). The CDR3 is made up of 15 amino acids. With 1 base removed from V and 4 bases from J, the gap between germline ends came to 11 bases. CDR1 and CDR2 from the germline V gene are SGHTA and FQGNSA. CDR3 sequence (DNA): TGTGCCAGCAGCTTAGTGGGCGGGACTTACAATGAGCAGTTCTTC. Translating gives CASSLVGGTYNEQFF.

The chain is built from TRBV5-6 and TRBJ1-2, with D perhaps TRBD1 (6 bases). This CDR3 is 16 amino acids long. Trimming took off 1 base at V and 3 bases at J, with 16 bases between the two ends. CDR1 is SGHDT and CDR2 is YYEEEE in the germline V gene. CDR3 region: CASSLLQGRGDYGYTF. CDR3 sequence (DNA): TGTGCCAGCAGCTTGTTACAGGGTCGGGGCGACTATGGCTACACCTTC.

The chain carries TRBV7-9 and TRBJ2-2; D not certain. Trimming left V 5 bases short and J 3 bases short, with 13 bases between. The CDR3 length is 15 residues. The germline V gene has CDR1 SEHNR and CDR2 FQNEAQ (reference sequence). CDR3 residues: CASSAPGSDTGELFF. The CDR3 nucleotides are TGTGCCAGCAGCGCGCCCGGTAGTGACACCGGGGAGCTGTTTTTT.

This clone was seen only once. V gene TRBV6-5 combines with J gene TRBJ1-4; the D is unclear. This CDR3 has 12 amino acids. Germline values: CDR1 MNHEY, CDR2 SVGAGI. V lost 6 bases and J 7 bases, leaving 9 bases between the germline ends. The CDR3 sequence is CASSSGAEKLFF. CDR3 nucleotides: TGTGCCAGCAGCTCGGGTGCTGAAAAACTGTTTTTT.

This chain uses TRBV28 with TRBJ2-2; maybe TRBD2 (5 bases). Germline V gene sequence: CDR1 MDHEN, CDR2 SYDVKM. The CDR3 contains 14 residues. The germline V and J ends were trimmed by 2 bases and 7 bases, with 11 bases remaining between them. The CDR3 reads CASSLGNAGGELFF. DNA of the CDR3: TGTGCCAGCAGTTTAGGAAATGCGGGCGGGGAGCTGTTTTTT.

This rearrangement joins TRBV18 to TRBJ1-2; 8 nucleotides agree with TRBD1. The V segment lost 4 bases and the J segment 8 bases; nucleotides outside the gene matches: 12. Per germline, CDR1 KGHSH and CDR2 LQKENI. This CDR3 has 15 amino acids. This chain's CDR3 is CASSRLGQGLAGYTF. The CDR3 DNA is TGTGCCAGCTCACGACTTGGACAGGGTTTGGCCGGCTACACCTTC.

The rearrangement links TRBV5-1 to TRBJ2-7; 11 nucleotides match TRBD1. This CDR3 comprises 15 residues. Germline assignment: CDR1 SGHRS and CDR2 YFSETQ. The ends lost 0 bases at V and 6 bases at J; junction bases unmatched: 5. The CDR3 is CASSLGVDRGPEQYF. As DNA, the CDR3 is TGCGCCAGCAGCTTGGGGGTGGACAGGGGGCCCGAGCAGTACTTC.

V is TRBV13 and J is TRBJ1-1, with TRBD1 matching over 11 bases. Unmatched junction bases numbered 8, after V lost 5 bases and J lost 3 bases. The CDR3 is 16 amino acids. CDR1 is PRHDT and CDR2 is FYEKMQ in the germline V gene (reference sequence). CDR3 bases: TGTGCCAGCAGCGAAGGACAGGGGGCGCTCGACACTGAAGCTTTCTTT. It specifies CASSEGQGALDTEAFF.

V usage is TRBV18 and J usage is TRBJ2-5; 15 bases align to TRBD2. V was clipped by 3 bases and J by 4 bases; unmatched bases: 3. The CDR3 consists of 16 residues. Germline CDR1 reads KGHSH; CDR2 reads LQKENI. The DNA for the CDR3 is TGTGCCAGCTCACCGGGACTAGCGGGAGGCTTAGAGACCCAGTACTTC. It specifies CASSPGLAGGLETQYF.